The next 24 T cell receptor beta chains were all read from a single sample in a study of shared clonotypes between healthy human individuals. Repertoires were generated with immunoSEQ multiplex PCR, while TCRdb's copy carries only in-frame clones and drops some. The sample lists around 1.5 million clones, nearly 99% occurring once. Sequenced: naive CD4+ T cells sorted from blood. Subset reported: CD45RA+ positively selected. These receptors all come from a man aged 30-40 years in good health.

J is TRBJ2-7 and V is TRBV30; D is possibly TRBD1 (5 bases). Trimming took 8 bases from V and 1 from J, leaving 9 bases between them. Looked up from germline, CDR1 is GTSNPN and CDR2 is SVGIG (reference sequence). This CDR3 spans 11 amino acids. The CDR3 spells CAQGSSYEQYF. The CDR3 region has the DNA TGTGCCCAGGGATCATCCTACGAGCAGTACTTC. The variable domain in full, with the rest retrieved from reference TRBV30 and TRBJ2-7, is SQTIHQWPATLVQPVGSPLSLECTVEGTSNPNLYWYRQAAGRGLQLLFYSVGIGQISSEVPQNLSASRPQDRQFILSSKKLLLSDSGFYLCAQGSSYEQYFGPGTRLTVT.

V is TRBV5-8 and J is TRBJ2-7, with 9 bases that match TRBD1. The germline CDR1 and CDR2 sequences are SGHTS and YDEGEE. V was clipped by 0 bases and J by 5 bases; unmatched bases: 9. The CDR3 is 16 amino acids. The CDR3 bases are TGTGCCAGCAGCTTGGCCTGGGACAGGGCTCGCGACGAGCAGTACTTC. It specifies CASSLAWDRARDEQYF.

The rearrangement joins TRBV28 to TRBJ2-7; maybe TRBD1 (5 bases). Germline CDR1 and CDR2: MDHEN and SYDVKM. V dropped 2 bases and J dropped 0 bases, with 14 bases sitting between them. The CDR3 spans 16 residues. CDR3 sequence reads: CASSLASGILSYEQYF. The CDR3 DNA reads as TGTGCCAGCAGTTTAGCGTCAGGGATTCTCTCCTACGAGCAGTACTTC.

The count of this clone is one. Other DNA variants within this sample encode the same CDR3. The rearrangement joins TRBV19 to TRBJ2-7; D is unclear. CDR3 length: 12 residues. CDR1 LNHDA and CDR2 SQIVND come from the germline V gene (reference sequence). Trimming took 1 base from V and 2 from J, leaving 3 bases between them. CDR3 nucleotide sequence: TGTGCCAGTAGTATAGGGCCCTACGAGCAGTACTTC. This translates into CASSIGPYEQYF.

The gene calls are TRBV2 and TRBJ2-1, with D possibly TRBD2 on 6 matching bases. V lost 6 bases and J lost 2, with 14 bases in between. This CDR3 has 15 residues. Germline CDR1 is SNHLY and CDR2 is FYNNEI. The CDR3 DNA sequence: TGTGCCAGCAGCCCGACTAGAGTCGCCTACAATGAGCAGTTCTTC. Translated, it gives CASSPTRVAYNEQFF. The full variable domain, with the rest looked up from reference TRBV2 and TRBJ2-1, is EPEVTQTPSHQVTQMGQEVILRCVPISNHLYFYWYRQILGQKVEFLVSFYNNEISEKSEIFDDQFSVERPDGSNFTLKIRSTKLEDSAMYFCASSPTRVAYNEQFFGPGTRLTVL.

The chain has TRBV2 and TRBJ1-2, with no clear D. Germline V gene data show CDR1 as SNHLY and CDR2 as FYNNEI. CDR3 length: 14 residues. The V end was cut by 1 base, the J end by 1 base, with 7 bases between. Here the CDR3 reads CASSEVVINYGYTF. The CDR3 coding sequence is TGTGCCAGCAGTGAAGTAGTAATTAACTATGGCTACACCTTC.

The chain joins TRBV25-1 to TRBJ2-1; 14 positions agree with TRBD2. The germline V gene has CDR1 MGHDK and CDR2 SYGVNS. This CDR3 comprises 17 residues. The ends lost 8 bases at V and 4 bases at J; junction bases unmatched: 10. CDR3 protein: CASLGTSGSTPYNEQFF. As DNA, the CDR3 is TGTGCCAGCCTCGGGACTAGCGGGAGCACCCCGTACAATGAGCAGTTCTTC.

The gene calls are TRBV19 and TRBJ1-5; D possibly corresponds to TRBD1 (5 bases). In germline, CDR1 is LNHDA, CDR2 SQIVND (reference sequence). The V gene lost 1 base and the J gene lost 0 bases, with 7 bases spanning the gap. The CDR3 runs 15 residues. CDR3 nucleotides: TGTGCCAGTAGTATAGCAGGGACTAGCAATCAGCCCCAGCATTTT. This codes for CASSIAGTSNQPQHF.

V usage is TRBV7-2 and J usage is TRBJ2-1, with TRBD2 as a possible D gene (6 bases). The CDR3 runs to 15 residues. Germline V gives CDR1 SGHTA, CDR2 FQGNSA. Trimming cost V 3 bases and J 5 bases, with 14 bases left between them. The CDR3 loop reads CASSFRGGGNNEQFF. CDR3 bases: TGTGCCAGCAGCTTCCGGGGAGGTGGGAACAATGAGCAGTTCTTC.

This chain uses TRBV9 with TRBJ2-5; 12 positions agree with TRBD1. Germline V gives CDR1 SGDLS, CDR2 YYNGEE. CDR3 length equals 15 residues. The junction had 7 bases not matched to a gene; V was cut back by 6 bases and J by 4 bases. The CDR3 loop is CASTIGTGGRETQYF. CDR3 bases: TGTGCCAGCACCATCGGGACAGGGGGCCGAGAGACCCAGTACTTC.

The chain is built from TRBV29-1 and TRBJ2-7; 11 bases align to TRBD1. V gave up 5 bases and J gave up 4 bases; unmatched junction bases: 7. Germline-derived CDR1 and CDR2 are SQVTM and ANQGSEA. The CDR3 is 14 residues long. CDR3 DNA sequence: TGCAGCGTTAAAACCGGGACAGGGGGGTACGAGCAGTACTTC. This translates into CSVKTGTGGYEQYF.

This chain connects TRBV9 to TRBJ2-3, with 7 bases identical to TRBD2. J was trimmed by 0 bases and V by 4 bases; bases with no gene match: 11. Germline V gene data show CDR1 as SGDLS and CDR2 as YYNGEE. The CDR3 has 17 residues. Written as DNA, the CDR3 is TGTGCCAGCAGCCCCCGCCTAGCGGCCTCGAGCACAGATACGCAGTATTTT. As protein: CASSPRLAASSTDTQYF.

V and J are TRBV7-9 and TRBJ1-3; no reliable D call. V was pared by 0 bases and J by 0 bases, with 6 bases between. The CDR3 runs 15 residues. Germline lookup yields CDR1 SEHNR and CDR2 FQNEAQ (reference sequence). The CDR3 region is CASSLATVSGNTIYF. The DNA of the CDR3 is TGTGCCAGCAGCTTAGCCACCGTCTCTGGAAACACCATATATTTT.

This clone was picked up one time. The chain combines TRBV5-5 with TRBJ2-7; the D gene could be TRBD1 or TRBD2 (5 bases each). The CDR3 contains 12 residues. The germline gives CDR1 SGHKS, CDR2 YYEKEE (reference sequence). V shed 5 bases and J shed 2 bases, with 8 bases lying between them. The CDR3 DNA follows: TGTGCCAGCAGGGTGGGGGCCTACGAGCAGTACTTC. It specifies CASRVGAYEQYF.

V and J are TRBV5-1 and TRBJ1-4; D might be TRBD1 (6 bases). The germline V gene encodes CDR1 SGHRS and CDR2 YFSETQ. V was pared by 5 bases and J by 0 bases, with 14 bases between. This CDR3 comprises 16 residues. The CDR3 sequence is CASRKTGSSTNEKLFF. DNA of the CDR3: TGCGCCAGCAGGAAAACAGGGAGTTCAACTAATGAAAAACTGTTTTTT. The entire variable domain, with the rest obtained from reference TRBV5-1 and TRBJ1-4, is as follows: KAGVTQTPRYLIKTRGQQVTLSCSPISGHRSVSWYQQTPGQGLQFLFEYFSETQRNKGNFPGRFSGRQFSNSRSEMNVSTLELGDSALYLCASRKTGSSTNEKLFFGSGTQLSVL.

V gene TRBV20-1 combines with J gene TRBJ2-3; D remains ambiguous. The CDR3 has 11 residues. V lost 1 base to trimming and J lost 6 bases, with 5 bases between them. The germline CDR1 and CDR2 sequences are DFQATT and SNEGSKA (reference sequence). Written as DNA, the CDR3 is TGCAGTGCTAGAGCCTGGGATACGCAGTATTTT. Translated: CSARAWDTQYF.

V and J are TRBV9 and TRBJ2-1, with D tentatively TRBD1 or TRBD2 (6 bases each). The V gene lost 1 base and the J gene lost 1 base, with 18 bases spanning the gap. The CDR3 consists of 18 residues. Germline CDR1 reads SGDLS; CDR2 reads YYNGEE. The CDR3 DNA reads TGTGCCAGCAGCGTAAGGTCGGGGGCACGTGGATCCTACAATGAGCAGTTCTTC. Translated: CASSVRSGARGSYNEQFF.

This clone is a singleton in its sample. The rearrangement uses TRBV19 and TRBJ2-7; TRBD1 or TRBD2 may be the D gene (5 bases each). V was trimmed by 6 bases and J by 2 bases, leaving 11 bases between them. The CDR3 has 13 residues. Germline V gene lookup returns CDR1 LNHDA and CDR2 SQIVND (reference sequence). The CDR3: CASRGPGPYEQYF. DNA for the CDR3: TGTGCCAGTAGGGGACCAGGACCCTACGAGCAGTACTTC.

This rearrangement joins TRBV25-1 to TRBJ1-1; a weak D match, TRBD1 (6 bases). The ends were cut back, 6 bases at V and 6 bases at J, with 17 bases in the middle. Germline assignment: CDR1 MGHDK and CDR2 SYGVNS. This CDR3 contains 14 residues. The CDR3 sequence is CASRHVGEGAEAFF. Here the CDR3 DNA reads TGTGCCAGCAGGCACGTGGGGGAGGGGGCTGAAGCTTTCTTT.

The chain is built from TRBV6-1 and TRBJ2-1; D uncertain. The length of the CDR3 is 12 residues. With 8 bases removed from V and 6 bases from J, the gap between germline ends came to 11 bases. CDR1 is MNHNS and CDR2 is SASEGT in the germline V gene. The CDR3, as DNA: TGTGCCAGCCGCTCCGCGAGCAATGAGCAGTTCTTC. It codes for CASRSASNEQFF.

The chain is built from TRBV19 and TRBJ2-3; 11 bases fit TRBD2. Germline CDR1 and CDR2: LNHDA and SQIVND (reference sequence). CDR3 length: 18 amino acids. V shed 3 bases, J shed 1 base, and the junction held 9 bases outside the gene matches. CDR3 protein: CASSIRVLAGGRTDTQYF. The CDR3 coding sequence is TGTGCCAGTAGTATTCGGGTGCTAGCGGGAGGTCGCACAGATACGCAGTATTTT. Together with reference TRBV19 and TRBJ2-3, the CDR3 gives the full variable domain: DGGITQSPKYLFRKEGQNVTLSCEQNLNHDAMYWYRQDPGQGLRLIYYSQIVNDFQKGDIAEGYSVSREKKESFPLTVTSAQKNPTAFYLCASSIRVLAGGRTDTQYFGPGTRLTVL.

The V and J genes are TRBV28 and TRBJ2-3; the D is unclear. The CDR3 consists of 13 residues. V was trimmed by 10 bases and J by 0 bases, leaving 11 bases between them. Germline V lookup: CDR1 MDHEN, CDR2 SYDVKM. CDR3 region: CATQIPSTDTQYF. The CDR3 DNA sequence: TGTGCCACCCAAATTCCTAGCACAGATACGCAGTATTTT. Full variable domain (remainder filled in from reference TRBV28 and TRBJ2-3): DVKVTQSSRYLVKRTGEKVFLECVQDMDHENMFWYRQDPGLGLRLIYFSYDVKMKEKGDIPEGYSVSREKKERFSLILESASTNQTSMYLCATQIPSTDTQYFGPGTRLTVL.

The chain links TRBV5-1 to TRBJ2-1; TRBD1 aligns across 9 bases. V lost 3 bases, J lost 6 bases, and 10 bases stayed unmatched. Germline V gene lookup returns CDR1 SGHRS and CDR2 YFSETQ. The CDR3 loop spans 16 amino acids. CDR3 sequence reads: CASSSTGQGYLNEQFF. In DNA, the CDR3 is TGCGCCAGCAGCTCCACCGGACAGGGGTATCTCAATGAGCAGTTCTTC.

To note about this clone: The same CDR3 can be traced to other DNA sequences in this sample. The gene calls are TRBV7-9 and TRBJ2-7; D might be TRBD1 (6 bases). Germline lookup yields CDR1 SEHNR and CDR2 FQNEAQ (reference sequence). Trimming pared 3 bases from V and 2 bases from J, leaving 11 bases between. This CDR3 spans 14 amino acids. The CDR3 bases are TGTGCCAGCAGCTTCGCAGGGGCGACCTACGAGCAGTACTTC. Its translation is CASSFAGATYEQYF.